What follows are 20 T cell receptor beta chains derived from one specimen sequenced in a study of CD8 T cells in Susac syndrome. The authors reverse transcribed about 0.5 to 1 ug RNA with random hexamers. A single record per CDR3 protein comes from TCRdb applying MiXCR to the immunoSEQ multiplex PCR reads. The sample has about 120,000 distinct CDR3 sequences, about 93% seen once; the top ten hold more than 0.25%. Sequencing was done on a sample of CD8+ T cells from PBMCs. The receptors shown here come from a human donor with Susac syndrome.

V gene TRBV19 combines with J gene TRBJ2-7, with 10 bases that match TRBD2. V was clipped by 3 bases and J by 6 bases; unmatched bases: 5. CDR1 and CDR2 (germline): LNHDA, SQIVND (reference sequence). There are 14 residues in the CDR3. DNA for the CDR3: TGTGCCAGTAGTATTGGGCCTAGCGGGGGCGAGCAGTACTTC. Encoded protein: CASSIGPSGGEQYF.

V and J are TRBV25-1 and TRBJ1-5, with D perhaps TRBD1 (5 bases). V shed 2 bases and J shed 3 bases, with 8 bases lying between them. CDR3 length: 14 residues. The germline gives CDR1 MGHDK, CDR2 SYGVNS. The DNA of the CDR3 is TGTGCCAGCAGTGAAGAAGGGGACAATCAGCCCCAGCATTTT. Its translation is CASSEEGDNQPQHF.

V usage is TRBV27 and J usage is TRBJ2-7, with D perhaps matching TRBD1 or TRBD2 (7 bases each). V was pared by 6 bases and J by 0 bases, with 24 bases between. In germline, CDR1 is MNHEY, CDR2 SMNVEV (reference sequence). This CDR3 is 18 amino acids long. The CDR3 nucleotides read TGTGCCAGCAGCAGGGGGTGGGTAGGGGAGGGAGTCTCCTACGAGCAGTACTTC. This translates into CASSRGWVGEGVSYEQYF.

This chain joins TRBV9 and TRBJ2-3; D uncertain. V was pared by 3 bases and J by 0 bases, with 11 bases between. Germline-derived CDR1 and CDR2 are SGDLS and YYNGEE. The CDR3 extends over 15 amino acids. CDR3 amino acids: CASSELPTSTDTQYF. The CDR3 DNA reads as TGTGCCAGCAGCGAGCTTCCCACTAGCACAGATACGCAGTATTTT.

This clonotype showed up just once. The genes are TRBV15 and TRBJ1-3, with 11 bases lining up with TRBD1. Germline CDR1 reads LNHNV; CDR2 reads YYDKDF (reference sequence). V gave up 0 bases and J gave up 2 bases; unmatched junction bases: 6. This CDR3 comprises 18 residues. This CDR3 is CATSRDPLGQGAGNTIYF. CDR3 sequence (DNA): TGTGCCACCAGCAGAGATCCGTTGGGACAGGGGGCTGGAAACACCATATATTTT.

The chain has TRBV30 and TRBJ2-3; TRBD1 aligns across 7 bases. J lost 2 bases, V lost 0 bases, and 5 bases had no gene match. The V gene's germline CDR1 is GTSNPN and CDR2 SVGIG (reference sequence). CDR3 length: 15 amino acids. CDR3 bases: TGTGCCTGGAGTGTTGGGACAGACTCCACAGATACGCAGTATTTT. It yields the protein CAWSVGTDSTDTQYF.

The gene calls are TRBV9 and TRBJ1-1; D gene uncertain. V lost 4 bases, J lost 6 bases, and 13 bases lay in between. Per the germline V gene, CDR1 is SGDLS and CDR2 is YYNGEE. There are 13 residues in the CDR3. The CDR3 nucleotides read TGTGCCAGCAGCAAGACACCTACAGCTGAAGCTTTCTTT. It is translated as CASSKTPTAEAFF.

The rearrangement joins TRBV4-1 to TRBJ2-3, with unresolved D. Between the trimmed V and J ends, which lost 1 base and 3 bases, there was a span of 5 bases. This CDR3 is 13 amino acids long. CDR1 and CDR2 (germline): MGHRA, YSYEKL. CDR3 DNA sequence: TGCGCCAGCAGCCAAGCAGTGACAGATACGCAGTATTTT. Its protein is CASSQAVTDTQYF.

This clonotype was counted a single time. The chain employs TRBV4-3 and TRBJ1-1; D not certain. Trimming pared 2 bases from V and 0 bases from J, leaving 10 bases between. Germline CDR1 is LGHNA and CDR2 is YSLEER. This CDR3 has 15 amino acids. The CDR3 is CASSQLAGVNTEAFF. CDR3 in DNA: TGCGCCAGCAGCCAACTGGCAGGAGTGAACACTGAAGCTTTCTTT.

In DNA, the CDR3 is TGCGCCAGCAGCCAAGATACGCGGACTAGCGGGGGGACCTACAATGAGCAGTTCTTC. Translation gives CASSQDTRTSGGTYNEQFF. The rearrangement links TRBV4-1 to TRBJ2-1, with 14 bases fitting TRBD2. The CDR3 consists of 19 residues. Per germline, CDR1 MGHRA and CDR2 YSYEKL. With V trimmed by 0 bases and J by 2 bases, 6 bases remained unmatched.

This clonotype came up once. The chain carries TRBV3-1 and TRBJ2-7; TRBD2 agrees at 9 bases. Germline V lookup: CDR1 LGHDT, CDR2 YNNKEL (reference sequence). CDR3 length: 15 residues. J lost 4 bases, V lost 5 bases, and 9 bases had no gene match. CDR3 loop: CASSSLLAGRYEQYF. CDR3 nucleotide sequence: TGTGCCAGCAGCTCCCTGCTAGCGGGAAGATACGAGCAGTACTTC.

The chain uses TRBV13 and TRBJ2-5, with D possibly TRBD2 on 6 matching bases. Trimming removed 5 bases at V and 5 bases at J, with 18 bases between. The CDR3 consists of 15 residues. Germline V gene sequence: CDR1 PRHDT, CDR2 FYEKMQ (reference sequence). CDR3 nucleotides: TGTGCCAGCAGCGGCCAAGGGGTGGGGAGGGAGACCCAGTACTTC. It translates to CASSGQGVGRETQYF.

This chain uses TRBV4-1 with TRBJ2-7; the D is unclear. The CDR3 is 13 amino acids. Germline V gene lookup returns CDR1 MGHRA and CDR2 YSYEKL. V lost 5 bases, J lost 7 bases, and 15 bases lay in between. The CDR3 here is CASSAGRVNEQYF. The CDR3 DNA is TGCGCCAGCAGCGCCGGTAGGGTGAATGAGCAGTACTTC.

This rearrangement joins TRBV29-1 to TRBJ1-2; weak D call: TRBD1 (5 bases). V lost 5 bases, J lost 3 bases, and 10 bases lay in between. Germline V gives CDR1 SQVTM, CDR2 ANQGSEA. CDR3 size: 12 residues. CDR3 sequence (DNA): TGCAGCGTTTCTCAGGGCTACTATGGCTACACCTTC. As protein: CSVSQGYYGYTF.

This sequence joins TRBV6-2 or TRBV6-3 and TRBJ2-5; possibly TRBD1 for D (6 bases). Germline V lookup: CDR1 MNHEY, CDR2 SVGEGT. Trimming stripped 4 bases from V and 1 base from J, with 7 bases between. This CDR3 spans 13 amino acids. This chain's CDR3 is CASSWTAQETQYF. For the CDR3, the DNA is TGTGCCAGCAGTTGGACAGCCCAAGAGACCCAGTACTTC.

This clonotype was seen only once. The CDR3 reads CSAGQSEGYTF. CDR3 nucleotides: TGCAGCGCTGGACAGTCCGAAGGCTACACCTTC. The V call is TRBV29-1, the J call TRBJ1-2; weak D call: TRBD1 (6 bases). The CDR3 spans 11 residues. V was clipped by 7 bases and J by 8 bases, with 14 bases between them. Germline CDR1 SQVTM, CDR2 ANQGSEA.

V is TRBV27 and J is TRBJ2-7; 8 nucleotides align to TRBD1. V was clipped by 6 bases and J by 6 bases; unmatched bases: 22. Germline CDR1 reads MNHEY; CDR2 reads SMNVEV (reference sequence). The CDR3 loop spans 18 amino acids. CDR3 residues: CASRPARTGSYRVREQYF. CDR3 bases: TGTGCCAGCAGGCCGGCTCGGACAGGGTCATACCGAGTCCGCGAGCAGTACTTC.

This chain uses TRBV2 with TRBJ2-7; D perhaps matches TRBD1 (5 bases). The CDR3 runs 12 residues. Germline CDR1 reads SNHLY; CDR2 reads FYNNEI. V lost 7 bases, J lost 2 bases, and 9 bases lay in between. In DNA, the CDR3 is TGTGCCAGCACAGGCAGGGCCTACGAGCAGTACTTC. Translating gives CASTGRAYEQYF.

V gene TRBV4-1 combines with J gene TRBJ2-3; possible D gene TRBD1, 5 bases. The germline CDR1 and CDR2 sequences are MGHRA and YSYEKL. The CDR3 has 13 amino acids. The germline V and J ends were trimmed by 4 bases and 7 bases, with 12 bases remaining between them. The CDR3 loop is CASSRMTENTQYF. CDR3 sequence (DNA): TGCGCCAGCAGCCGCATGACAGAGAATACGCAGTATTTT.

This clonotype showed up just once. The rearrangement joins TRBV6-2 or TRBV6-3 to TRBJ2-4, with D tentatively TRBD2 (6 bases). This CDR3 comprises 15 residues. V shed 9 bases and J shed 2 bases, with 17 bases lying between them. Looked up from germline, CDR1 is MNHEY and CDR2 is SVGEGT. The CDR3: CASLNAGGTKNIQYF. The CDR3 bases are TGTGCCAGTCTTAACGCTGGGGGGACCAAAAACATTCAGTACTTC.